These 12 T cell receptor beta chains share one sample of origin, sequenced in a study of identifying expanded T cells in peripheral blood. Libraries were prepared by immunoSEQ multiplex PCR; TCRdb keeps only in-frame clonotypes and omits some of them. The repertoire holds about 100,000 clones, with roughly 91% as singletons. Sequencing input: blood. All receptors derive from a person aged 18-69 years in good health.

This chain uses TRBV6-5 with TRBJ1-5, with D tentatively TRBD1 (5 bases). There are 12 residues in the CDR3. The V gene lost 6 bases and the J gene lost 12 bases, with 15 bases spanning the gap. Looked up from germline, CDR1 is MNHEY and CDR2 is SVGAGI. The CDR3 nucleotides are TGTGCCAGCAGGACTTTACAGGTGGACCAGCATTTT. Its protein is CASRTLQVDQHF.

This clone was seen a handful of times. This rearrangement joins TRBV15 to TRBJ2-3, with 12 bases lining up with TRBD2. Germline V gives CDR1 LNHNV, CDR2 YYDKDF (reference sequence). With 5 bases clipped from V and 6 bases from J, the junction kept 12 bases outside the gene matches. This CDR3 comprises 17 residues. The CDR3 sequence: CATSSSTSGGRGDTQYF. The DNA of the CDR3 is TGTGCCACCAGCTCATCAACTAGCGGGGGGCGTGGTGATACGCAGTATTTT.

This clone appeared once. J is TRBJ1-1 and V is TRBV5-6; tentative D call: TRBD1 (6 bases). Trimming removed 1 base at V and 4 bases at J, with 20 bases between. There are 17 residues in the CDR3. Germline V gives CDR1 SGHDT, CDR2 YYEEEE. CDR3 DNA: TGTGCCAGCAGCTTGTGGAGGAATTCAGGGGTCCCCACTGAAGCTTTCTTT. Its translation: CASSLWRNSGVPTEAFF.

CDR3 coding DNA: TGTGCCAGCGGTACTAGCGGGTACGAGCAGTACTTC. This codes for CASGTSGYEQYF. The chain has TRBV27 and TRBJ2-7; 9 bases agree with TRBD2. The germline V gene encodes CDR1 MNHEY and CDR2 SMNVEV (reference sequence). The CDR3 consists of 12 residues. Losses at the gene ends were 8 bases for V and 4 bases for J; bases not matched to a gene: 3.

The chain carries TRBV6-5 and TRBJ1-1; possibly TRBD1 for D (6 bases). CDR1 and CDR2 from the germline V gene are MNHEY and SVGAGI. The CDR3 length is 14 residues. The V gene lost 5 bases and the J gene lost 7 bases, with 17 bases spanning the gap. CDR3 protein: CASSARGLAGEAFF. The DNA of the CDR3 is TGTGCCAGCAGTGCCAGGGGTTTGGCTGGTGAAGCTTTCTTT.

In nucleotides, the CDR3 is TGTGCCAGCAGCTTGGACCCGGGACAGGGCACGAGGGAGACCCAGTACTTC. Its protein product is CASSLDPGQGTRETQYF. The genes are TRBV5-5 and TRBJ2-5; TRBD1 matches at 9 bases. V trimming: 0 bases; J trimming: 5 bases; junction bases outside the gene matches: 11. This CDR3 contains 17 residues. CDR1 and CDR2 from the germline V gene are SGHKS and YYEKEE (reference sequence).

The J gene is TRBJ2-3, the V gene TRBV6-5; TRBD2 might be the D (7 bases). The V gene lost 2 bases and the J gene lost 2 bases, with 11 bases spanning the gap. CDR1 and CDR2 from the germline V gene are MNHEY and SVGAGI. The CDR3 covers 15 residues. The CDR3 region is CASSYGGGNTDTQYF. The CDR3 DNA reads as TGTGCCAGCAGTTACGGCGGGGGCAACACAGATACGCAGTATTTT.

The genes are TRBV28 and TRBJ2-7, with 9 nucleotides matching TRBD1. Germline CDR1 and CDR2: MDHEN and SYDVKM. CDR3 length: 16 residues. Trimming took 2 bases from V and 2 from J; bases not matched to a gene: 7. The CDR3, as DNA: TGTGCCAGCAGTTTAGGGTTGACAGGGGGGGCCTACGAGCAGTACTTC. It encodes CASSLGLTGGAYEQYF.

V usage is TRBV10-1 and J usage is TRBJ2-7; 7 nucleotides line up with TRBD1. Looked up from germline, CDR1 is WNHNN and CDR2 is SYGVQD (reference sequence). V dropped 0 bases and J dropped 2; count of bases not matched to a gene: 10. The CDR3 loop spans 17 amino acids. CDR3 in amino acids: CASSESVPHRGTYEQYF. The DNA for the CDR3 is TGCGCCAGCAGTGAGTCCGTCCCCCACAGGGGAACCTACGAGCAGTACTTC.

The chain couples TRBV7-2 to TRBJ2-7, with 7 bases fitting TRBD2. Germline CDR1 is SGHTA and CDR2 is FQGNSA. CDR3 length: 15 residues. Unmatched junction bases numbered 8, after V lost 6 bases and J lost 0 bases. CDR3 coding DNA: TGTGCCAGCAGTCAACTCGGGGGGAGCTCCTACGAGCAGTACTTC. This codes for CASSQLGGSSYEQYF.

This CDR3 is CASSMAAGNHYEQYF. The CDR3 nucleotides read TGTGCCAGTAGTATGGCGGCGGGGAACCACTACGAGCAGTACTTC. The rearrangement joins TRBV19 to TRBJ2-7, with D maybe TRBD2 (6 bases). Germline loops: CDR1 LNHDA, CDR2 SQIVND (reference sequence). V dropped 3 bases and J dropped 3 bases, with 15 bases sitting between them. The length of the CDR3 is 15 residues.

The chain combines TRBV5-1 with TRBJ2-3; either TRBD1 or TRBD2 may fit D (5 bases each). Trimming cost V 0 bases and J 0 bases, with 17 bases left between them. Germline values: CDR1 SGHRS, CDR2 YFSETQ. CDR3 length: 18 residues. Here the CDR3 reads CASSLAPPRGESTDTQYF. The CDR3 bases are TGCGCCAGCAGCTTGGCCCCTCCGAGGGGCGAGAGCACAGATACGCAGTATTTT.